Listed below are T cell receptor beta chains from one sample, sequenced in a study of a mutant IDH1 vaccine in newly diagnosed glioma. No antigen has been identified for these receptors. TCRdb keeps only in-frame clones here, not all; method: immunoSEQ multiplex PCR. The sample gives around 85,000 clones, 70% to 90% of which show up once; over 2% is in the top ten. Specimen: PBMCs, collected from a glioma patient whose treatment included an IDH1 peptide vaccine. The receptors here all came from a man aged 25-40 years with glioma. Some clones in this sample may be carry-over from other donors' samples. Each CDR3 is given with its conserved first and last residue. Fields, in order: V gene, clone size, J gene, D gene, CDR3 protein, CDR3 DNA. The D gene is left open where the match is weak. Only part of the rows carry a size: once, few, many, or a class if the clone is expanded.

V gene: TRBV5-1; clone size: -; J gene: TRBJ1-4; D gene: -; CDR3 protein: CASSWGRGSSTNEKLFF; CDR3 DNA: TGCGCCAGCAGCTGGGGGAGGGGGTCTTCAACTAATGAAAAACTGTTTTTT
V gene: TRBV29-1; clone size: -; J gene: TRBJ2-7; D gene: -; CDR3 protein: CSVELGAEQYF; CDR3 DNA: TGCAGCGTTGAGTTAGGGGCCGAGCAGTACTTC
V gene: TRBV4-2; clone size: few; J gene: TRBJ1-2; D gene: TRBD1; CDR3 protein: CASSRPDRPTNYGYTF; CDR3 DNA: TGTGCCAGCAGCCGTCCGGACAGGCCAACTAACTATGGCTACACCTTC
V gene: TRBV5-1; clone size: -; J gene: TRBJ2-2; D gene: -; CDR3 protein: CASSVTTPGTGELFF; CDR3 DNA: TGCGCCAGCAGCGTGACCACCCCGGGCACCGGGGAGCTGTTTTTT
V gene: TRBV14; clone size: -; J gene: TRBJ2-1; D gene: -; CDR3 protein: CASSQEPRIIDEQFF; CDR3 DNA: TGTGCCAGCAGCCAAGAACCCCGAATAATCGATGAGCAGTTCTTC
V gene: TRBV27; clone size: -; J gene: TRBJ2-7; D gene: TRBD2; CDR3 protein: CASSFSRLSSGRNEQYF; CDR3 DNA: TGTGCCAGCAGTTTTAGCAGGCTGAGTAGCGGGAGGAACGAGCAGTACTTC
V gene: TRBV5-1; clone size: -; J gene: TRBJ2-7; D gene: -; CDR3 protein: CASSLGGLEQYF; CDR3 DNA: TGCGCCAGCAGCTTAGGCGGTTTGGAGCAGTACTTC
V gene: TRBV9; clone size: -; J gene: TRBJ2-6; D gene: -; CDR3 protein: CASSAGQLAGANVLTF; CDR3 DNA: TGTGCCAGCAGCGCCGGACAGTTGGCTGGGGCCAACGTCCTGACTTTC
V gene: TRBV27; clone size: -; J gene: TRBJ2-7; D gene: TRBD1; CDR3 protein: CASSFRQGAYEQYF; CDR3 DNA: TGTGCCAGCAGTTTCCGACAGGGGGCCTACGAGCAGTACTTC
V gene: TRBV18; clone size: -; J gene: TRBJ2-7; D gene: TRBD2; CDR3 protein: CASSRIGGTYEQYF; CDR3 DNA: TGTGCCAGCTCACGGATCGGGGGGACCTACGAGCAGTACTTC
V gene: TRBV7-2; clone size: once; J gene: TRBJ1-1; D gene: TRBD1; CDR3 protein: CASSPVGTGTMNTEAFF; CDR3 DNA: TGTGCCAGCAGCCCCGTCGGGACAGGGACAATGAACACTGAAGCTTTCTTT
V gene: TRBV10-3; clone size: -; J gene: TRBJ2-7; D gene: -; CDR3 protein: CAISESMSSYEQYF; CDR3 DNA: TGTGCCATCAGTGAGTCAATGAGCTCCTACGAGCAGTACTTC
V gene: TRBV14; clone size: -; J gene: TRBJ2-2; D gene: TRBD1; CDR3 protein: CASSRTGGYTGELFF; CDR3 DNA: TGTGCCAGCAGCCGGACAGGGGGTTACACCGGGGAGCTGTTTTTT
V gene: TRBV7-9; clone size: -; J gene: TRBJ1-1; D gene: -; CDR3 protein: CASSLDMNTEAFF; CDR3 DNA: TGTGCCAGCAGCTTAGATATGAACACTGAAGCTTTCTTT
V gene: TRBV6-6; clone size: -; J gene: TRBJ1-1; D gene: -; CDR3 protein: CASITREGRNTEAFF; CDR3 DNA: TGTGCCAGCATAACCAGGGAGGGCAGGAACACTGAAGCTTTCTTT
V gene: TRBV2; clone size: -; J gene: TRBJ2-5; D gene: TRBD1; CDR3 protein: CASSDTGGGETQYF; CDR3 DNA: TGTGCCAGCAGCGACACAGGGGGAGGAGAGACCCAGTACTTC
V gene: TRBV4-2; clone size: -; J gene: TRBJ1-2; D gene: -; CDR3 protein: CASNLKAESYGYTF; CDR3 DNA: TGTGCCAGCAACCTTAAGGCGGAAAGCTATGGCTACACCTTC
V gene: TRBV5-1; clone size: -; J gene: TRBJ1-1; D gene: TRBD1; CDR3 protein: CASSSWDREHMNTEAFF; CDR3 DNA: TGCGCCAGCAGCTCCTGGGACAGGGAACACATGAACACTGAAGCTTTCTTT
V gene: TRBV7-2; clone size: -; J gene: TRBJ2-3; D gene: -; CDR3 protein: CASSLDGQSTDTQYF; CDR3 DNA: TGTGCCAGCAGCCTGGATGGACAGAGCACAGATACGCAGTATTTT
V gene: TRBV6-4; clone size: few; J gene: TRBJ2-3; D gene: TRBD2; CDR3 protein: CASSDSASGHTDTQYF; CDR3 DNA: TGTGCCAGCAGTGACTCGGCTAGCGGACACACAGATACGCAGTATTTT
V gene: TRBV9; clone size: -; J gene: TRBJ2-3; D gene: -; CDR3 protein: CASSPSGTSTDTQYF; CDR3 DNA: TGTGCCAGCAGTCCTTCCGGGACTAGCACAGATACGCAGTATTTT
V gene: TRBV15; clone size: -; J gene: TRBJ1-4; D gene: -; CDR3 protein: CATSRGTDEKLFF; CDR3 DNA: TGTGCCACCAGCAGGGGGACCGATGAAAAACTGTTTTTT
V gene: TRBV7-2; clone size: -; J gene: TRBJ1-1; D gene: -; CDR3 protein: CASSLAWVGTEAFF; CDR3 DNA: TGTGCCAGCAGCTTAGCCTGGGTGGGCACTGAAGCTTTCTTT
V gene: TRBV28; clone size: -; J gene: TRBJ1-2; D gene: TRBD1; CDR3 protein: CASSLRQGRSDGYTF; CDR3 DNA: TGTGCCAGCAGTTTACGACAGGGCCGGTCGGATGGCTACACCTTC
V gene: TRBV5-8; clone size: -; J gene: TRBJ2-4; D gene: -; CDR3 protein: CASSGVRGRPWHKNIQYF; CDR3 DNA: TGTGCCAGCAGCGGCGTACGGGGCCGACCCTGGCACAAAAACATTCAGTACTTC
V gene: TRBV11-1; clone size: once; J gene: TRBJ2-1; D gene: TRBD2; CDR3 protein: CASSPQSSGAYNEQFF; CDR3 DNA: TGTGCCAGCAGCCCCCAGAGTAGCGGGGCATACAATGAGCAGTTCTTC
V gene: TRBV27; clone size: -; J gene: TRBJ1-1; D gene: -; CDR3 protein: CASSSPSRQRGTEAFF; CDR3 DNA: TGTGCCAGCAGTTCACCCTCCAGACAGAGGGGCACTGAAGCTTTCTTT
V gene: TRBV9; clone size: -; J gene: TRBJ1-1; D gene: -; CDR3 protein: CASSGGVNTEAFF; CDR3 DNA: TGTGCCAGCAGCGGAGGGGTGAACACTGAAGCTTTCTTT
V gene: TRBV5-4; clone size: -; J gene: TRBJ1-1; D gene: -; CDR3 protein: CASSKDQGGNTEAFF; CDR3 DNA: TGTGCCAGCAGCAAGGACCAAGGTGGGAACACTGAAGCTTTCTTT
V gene: TRBV15; clone size: -; J gene: TRBJ1-4; D gene: TRBD1; CDR3 protein: CATSSWTGLNEKLFF; CDR3 DNA: TGTGCCACCAGCAGCTGGACAGGACTAAATGAAAAACTGTTTTTT
V gene: TRBV5-4; clone size: few; J gene: TRBJ1-6; D gene: -; CDR3 protein: CASSGSNSPLHF; CDR3 DNA: TGTGCCAGCAGCGGCTCAAATTCACCCCTCCACTTT
V gene: TRBV2; clone size: once; J gene: TRBJ2-7; D gene: TRBD1; CDR3 protein: CASRTGSSYEQYF; CDR3 DNA: TGTGCCAGCAGGACAGGGAGCTCCTACGAGCAGTACTTC
V gene: TRBV2; clone size: -; J gene: TRBJ2-1; D gene: TRBD2; CDR3 protein: CASHSGSSYNEQFF; CDR3 DNA: TGTGCCAGCCATAGCGGGAGCTCCTACAATGAGCAGTTCTTC
V gene: TRBV6-5; clone size: -; J gene: TRBJ2-1; D gene: -; CDR3 protein: CASSYQPGPSYNEQFF; CDR3 DNA: TGTGCCAGCAGTTATCAACCGGGCCCCTCCTACAATGAGCAGTTCTTC
V gene: TRBV27; clone size: -; J gene: TRBJ2-2; D gene: TRBD1; CDR3 protein: CASSPNRGLNTGELFF; CDR3 DNA: TGTGCCAGCAGTCCGAACAGGGGGCTGAACACCGGGGAGCTGTTTTTT